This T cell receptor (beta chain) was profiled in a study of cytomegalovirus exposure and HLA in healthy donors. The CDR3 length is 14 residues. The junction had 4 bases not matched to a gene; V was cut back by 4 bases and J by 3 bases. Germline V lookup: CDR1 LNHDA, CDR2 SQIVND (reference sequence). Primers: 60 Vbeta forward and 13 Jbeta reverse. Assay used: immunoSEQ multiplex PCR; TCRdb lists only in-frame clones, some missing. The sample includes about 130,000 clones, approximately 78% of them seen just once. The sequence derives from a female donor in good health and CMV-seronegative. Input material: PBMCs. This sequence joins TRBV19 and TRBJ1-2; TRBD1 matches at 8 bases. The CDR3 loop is CASSTTGAYYGYTF. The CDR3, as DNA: TGTGCCAGTAGTACGACAGGGGCGTACTATGGCTACACCTTC.